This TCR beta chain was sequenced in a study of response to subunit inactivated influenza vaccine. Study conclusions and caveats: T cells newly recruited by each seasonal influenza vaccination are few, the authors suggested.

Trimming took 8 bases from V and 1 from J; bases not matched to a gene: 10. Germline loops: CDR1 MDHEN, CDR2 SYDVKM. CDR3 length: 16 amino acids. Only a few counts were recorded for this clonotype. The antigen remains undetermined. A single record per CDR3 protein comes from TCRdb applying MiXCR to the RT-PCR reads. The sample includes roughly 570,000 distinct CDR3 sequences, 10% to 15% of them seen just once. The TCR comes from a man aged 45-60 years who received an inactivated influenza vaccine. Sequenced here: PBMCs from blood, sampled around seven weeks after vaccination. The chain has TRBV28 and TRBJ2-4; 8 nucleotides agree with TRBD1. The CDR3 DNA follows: TGTGCCAGCCGGGACAGGCTAGAGCATGCCAAAAACATTCAGTACTTC. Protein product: CASRDRLEHAKNIQYF. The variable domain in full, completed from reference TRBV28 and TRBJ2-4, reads DVKVTQSSRYLVKRTGEKVFLECVQDMDHENMFWYRQDPGLGLRLIYFSYDVKMKEKGDIPEGYSVSREKKERFSLILESASTNQTSMYLCASRDRLEHAKNIQYFGAGTRLSVL.